These 25 T cell receptor beta chains came from one sample sequenced in a study of T cell responses to AZD1222 COVID-19 vaccine. The method was immunoSEQ multiplex PCR; TCRdb's version includes in-frame clones alone and lacks a portion of them. The sample records 200,000 to 250,000 clones, under 95% being singletons. The specimen comprised peripheral blood, sampled on day 0 of MenACWY control vaccination. These receptors were collected from an adult in good health.

The chain links TRBV15 to TRBJ1-2; possible D gene TRBD1, 6 bases. This CDR3 has 15 residues. CDR1 and CDR2 (germline): LNHNV, YYDKDF (reference sequence). Deletions cut 0 bases from V and 12 bases from J, with 20 bases between. This CDR3 reads CATSRDRSGGRGHTF. CDR3 coding DNA: TGTGCCACCAGCAGAGATCGGTCCGGGGGGCGAGGCCACACCTTC.

The rearrangement uses TRBV3-1 (or the pseudogene TRBV3-2) and TRBJ1-3; D unresolved. Per germline, CDR1 LGHDT and CDR2 YNNKEL (reference sequence). Deletions cut 1 base from V and 6 bases from J, with 13 bases between. The CDR3 sequence is 15 residues long. The CDR3, as DNA: TGTGCCAGCAGCCAAGTTAGGAGAGGCGCAAACACCATATATTTT. It specifies CASSQVRRGANTIYF.

This chain uses TRBV19 with TRBJ1-1; TRBD1 aligns across 11 bases. Germline CDR1 reads LNHDA; CDR2 reads SQIVND (reference sequence). With 4 bases clipped from V and 5 bases from J, the junction kept 6 bases outside the gene matches. The CDR3 covers 15 residues. CDR3 coding DNA: TGTGCCAGTAGTACTAGGACAGGGGGCAATACTGAAGCTTTCTTT. It is translated as CASSTRTGGNTEAFF.

The rearrangement joins TRBV11-2 to TRBJ2-1, with 11 bases aligning to TRBD2. Unmatched junction bases numbered 6, after V lost 5 bases and J lost 3 bases. CDR3 length: 16 amino acids. CDR1 is SGHAT, CDR2 FQNNGV, per germline. The CDR3 spells CASSPRLAGIYNEQFF. The CDR3 DNA reads TGTGCCAGCAGCCCCCGACTAGCGGGGATCTACAATGAGCAGTTCTTC.

The chain joins TRBV15 to TRBJ2-7, with D maybe TRBD1 (5 bases). The CDR3 sequence is 16 residues long. The germline gives CDR1 LNHNV, CDR2 YYDKDF (reference sequence). V shed 4 bases and J shed 1 base, with 17 bases lying between them. The CDR3 sequence is CATSTGHRSLSYEQYF. As DNA, the CDR3 is TGTGCCACCAGCACCGGACACAGGAGTTTATCCTACGAGCAGTACTTC.

Concerning this clone itself: The same CDR3 can be traced to other DNA sequences in this sample. The chain joins TRBV12-3 or TRBV12-4 to TRBJ1-2; D might be TRBD1 (5 bases). The CDR3 has 11 residues. Trimming took 6 bases from V and 4 from J, leaving 6 bases between them. The CDR3, as DNA: TGTGCCAGCAGCGACAGCTATGGCTACACCTTC. Translating it yields CASSDSYGYTF.

The chain has TRBV29-1 and TRBJ1-5; D is unresolved. Germline V lookup: CDR1 SQVTM, CDR2 ANQGSEA. This CDR3 is 13 amino acids long. Trimming left V 4 bases short and J 3 bases short, with 10 bases between. The CDR3 DNA follows: TGCAGCGTTGTAGAGAATGCCAATCAGCCCCAGCATTTT. Protein: CSVVENANQPQHF.

The rearrangement uses TRBV5-4 and TRBJ1-5; D is perhaps TRBD1 (6 bases). CDR3 length: 15 amino acids. From germline, CDR1 is SGHNT and CDR2 YYREEE (reference sequence). The V and J ends lost 1 base and 5 bases respectively, with 13 bases between them. CDR3 amino acids: CASSLFPGADQPQHF. The CDR3 region has the DNA TGTGCCAGCAGCTTGTTCCCGGGGGCGGATCAGCCCCAGCATTTT.

This sequence joins TRBV9 and TRBJ1-5; D may be TRBD1 (5 bases). The CDR3 spans 13 residues. V was shortened by 3 bases and J by 3 bases, with 7 bases between the two germline ends. Germline lookup yields CDR1 SGDLS and CDR2 YYNGEE. CDR3 nucleotides: TGTGCCAGCAGCGAGGGGCACAATCAGCCCCAGCATTTT. Amino acid sequence: CASSEGHNQPQHF.

This chain connects TRBV9 to TRBJ1-1; D remains ambiguous. The CDR3 consists of 13 residues. Deletions cut 3 bases from V and 1 base from J, with 7 bases between. Germline V lookup: CDR1 SGDLS, CDR2 YYNGEE. The CDR3, as DNA: TGTGCCAGCAGCGGACGGGAGAACACTGAAGCTTTCTTT. It translates to CASSGRENTEAFF.

The rearrangement uses TRBV9 and TRBJ1-5; D perhaps matches TRBD1 (5 bases). The CDR3 has 15 residues. CDR1 and CDR2 from the germline V gene are SGDLS and YYNGEE. V was pared by 7 bases and J by 5 bases, with 19 bases between. The CDR3 here is CASPHLGTDDQPQHF. The CDR3 DNA follows: TGTGCCAGCCCTCACCTCGGGACGGACGATCAGCCCCAGCATTTT.

This chain connects TRBV2 to TRBJ1-3; D gene unclear. Trimming stripped 5 bases from V and 2 bases from J, with 10 bases between. Germline CDR1 reads SNHLY; CDR2 reads FYNNEI. The CDR3 extends over 14 amino acids. The DNA of the CDR3 is TGTGCCAGCAGTCCCGAGGCGGCTGGAAACACCATATATTTT. It specifies CASSPEAAGNTIYF.

The genes are TRBV28 and TRBJ2-2, with TRBD2 identical over 10 bases. The J segment lost 6 bases and the V segment lost 10 bases, leaving 8 bases of the junction unmatched. Germline values: CDR1 MDHEN, CDR2 SYDVKM. The CDR3 sequence is 14 residues long. The CDR3, as DNA: TGTGCCACCGTTAGCGGGGGGTTCTCCGGGGAGCTGTTTTTT. It encodes CATVSGGFSGELFF.

The chain combines TRBV7-9 with TRBJ1-5, with D possibly being TRBD1 (6 bases). Germline lookup yields CDR1 SEHNR and CDR2 FQNEAQ (reference sequence). Trimming took 0 bases from V and 3 from J, leaving 9 bases between them. The CDR3 contains 15 residues. CDR3 sequence: CASSLAGGTNQPQHF. The CDR3 DNA follows: TGTGCCAGCAGCTTAGCAGGGGGTACCAATCAGCCCCAGCATTTT.

The V and J genes are TRBV29-1 and TRBJ1-1, with 8 bases aligning to TRBD1. The CDR3 extends over 15 amino acids. V lost 5 bases to trimming and J lost 1 base; unmatched junction nucleotides: 9. CDR1 SQVTM and CDR2 ANQGSEA come from the germline V gene. The CDR3 reads CSVYQAGTGNTEAFF. In DNA form, the CDR3 reads TGCAGCGTTTATCAGGCGGGGACAGGGAACACTGAAGCTTTCTTT.

This clone has only one observation. The rearrangement joins TRBV5-8 to TRBJ1-5; 7 bases map to TRBD1. Trimming at V came to 0 bases and at J to 8 bases, leaving 8 bases not matched to a gene. Germline-derived CDR1 and CDR2 are SGHTS and YDEGEE. The CDR3 extends over 15 amino acids. CDR3 residues: CASSLEGRGWEPQHF. DNA for the CDR3: TGTGCCAGCAGCTTGGAGGGCAGGGGGTGGGAGCCCCAGCATTTT.

The chain links TRBV10-3 to TRBJ1-2; D is possibly TRBD1 (6 bases). This CDR3 comprises 14 residues. Trimming took off 0 bases at V and 7 bases at J, with 12 bases between the two ends. Looked up from germline, CDR1 is ENHRY and CDR2 is SYGVKD. In DNA form, the CDR3 reads TGTGCCATCAGTGAGTCCCACCGAGGGGGTGGCTACACCTTC. It translates to CAISESHRGGGYTF.

V gene TRBV2 combines with J gene TRBJ2-3; D ambiguous. The V gene's germline CDR1 is SNHLY and CDR2 FYNNEI. This CDR3 region has 12 residues. V was trimmed by 5 bases and J by 2 bases, leaving 5 bases between them. The CDR3 DNA reads TGTGCCAGCAGTTATCACACAGATACGCAGTATTTT. Translating it yields CASSYHTDTQYF.

The rearrangement joins TRBV7-8 to TRBJ1-3; tentatively, D is TRBD1 (6 bases). This CDR3 contains 17 residues. Germline CDR1 and CDR2: SGHVS and FQNEAQ. The V end was cut by 5 bases, the J end by 0 bases, with 17 bases between. CDR3 DNA sequence: TGTGCCAGCAGCCCCCTAACCGGGGGCCCCTCTGGAAACACCATATATTTT. Its translation: CASSPLTGGPSGNTIYF.

CDR3 protein: CASSFRDTYEQYF. The CDR3 coding sequence is TGTGCCAGCAGCTTCCGGGACACCTACGAGCAGTACTTC. The chain links TRBV13 to TRBJ2-7; D possibly corresponds to TRBD1 (6 bases). Trimming stripped 3 bases from V and 2 bases from J, with 8 bases between. Per the germline V gene, CDR1 is PRHDT and CDR2 is FYEKMQ (reference sequence). The CDR3 loop spans 13 amino acids.

This chain connects TRBV1 to TRBJ2-1; TRBD2, the table's D call, lacks a check against the DNA. TRBV1 is given as a pseudogene. The CDR3 length is 15 residues. CDR3 nucleotides: TGCACCAGCAGACTACTAGCGGGGAGCTACAATGAGCAGTTCTTC. Encoded protein: CTSRLLAGSYNEQFF.

V usage is TRBV30 and J usage is TRBJ1-4; D is unclear. The germline V and J ends were trimmed by 4 bases and 7 bases, with 10 bases remaining between them. The CDR3 runs 12 residues. Germline CDR1 is GTSNPN and CDR2 is SVGIG (reference sequence). This CDR3 is CAWKIVGEKLFF. The CDR3 DNA is TGTGCCTGGAAAATCGTGGGTGAAAAACTGTTTTTT.

This chain uses TRBV5-1 with TRBJ2-5; the D gene is possibly TRBD2 (6 bases). Germline CDR1 and CDR2: SGHRS and YFSETQ. V was shortened by 4 bases and J by 4 bases, with 11 bases between the two germline ends. The CDR3 totals 13 residues. In DNA, the CDR3 is TGCGCCAGCAGCCTCTTCGGGAGAGAGACCCAGTACTTC. Translation: CASSLFGRETQYF.

The gene calls are TRBV5-5 and TRBJ1-2, with a possible D match to TRBD1 (6 bases). CDR3 length: 15 amino acids. Per germline, CDR1 SGHKS and CDR2 YYEKEE (reference sequence). V was clipped by 0 bases and J by 4 bases, with 13 bases between them. CDR3 DNA sequence: TGTGCCAGCAGCTTGGTAGGCAGGGGAACCTATGGCTACACCTTC. Amino acids: CASSLVGRGTYGYTF.

The rearrangement links TRBV19 to TRBJ2-7; weak D call: TRBD1 (7 bases). Germline CDR1 reads LNHDA; CDR2 reads SQIVND (reference sequence). V lost 5 bases to trimming and J lost 3 bases, with 17 bases between them. The CDR3 totals 15 residues. The chain's CDR3 is CASSPARQGGYEQYF. Written as DNA, the CDR3 is TGTGCCAGTAGTCCCGCCCGACAGGGAGGCTACGAGCAGTACTTC.